One TCR beta chain is described in this entry. Produced via immunoSEQ multiplex PCR; TCRdb's table is partial and in-frame only. The table records about 150,000 clones, 90% of them present only once. The data were taken from a study of T cell responses to AZD1222 COVID-19 vaccine. The germline V gene has CDR1 SQVTM and CDR2 ANQGSEA. The CDR3 consists of 11 residues. V was cut by 4 bases and J by 8 bases, with 11 bases left in between. V usage is TRBV29-1 and J usage is TRBJ1-2; D remains ambiguous. The material was peripheral blood, obtained 28 days after the second AZD1222 dose. The sequence came from an adult who received the AZD1222 COVID-19 vaccine. The CDR3 is CSVGMDRGYTF. CDR3 in DNA: TGCAGCGTTGGGATGGACCGCGGCTACACCTTC.